What follows are 10 T cell receptor beta chains derived from one specimen sequenced in a study of T cell responses to AZD1222 COVID-19 vaccine (dated by TCRdb to about 2021). The library was made by the immunoSEQ multiplex PCR assay. TCRdb carries this immuneACCESS record with in-frame sequences only. Its versions omit some clonotypes, under half of them owing to an unresolved V gene in the studies checked, with the rest unexplained. This sample is represented by under 200,000 clones; about nine tenths of them were singletons. Of the sample, about 1.6% falls within the top ten clones. According to the study, the label for this sample's time point signals: baseline before first vaccination. This specimen was peripheral blood, taken on day 0 of AZD1222 vaccination. The receptors were sampled from an adult in good health.

The rearrangement joins TRBV6-5 to TRBJ1-1; the match to TRBD1 covers 7 bases. Trimming at V came to 9 bases and at J to 2 bases, leaving 6 bases not matched to a gene. The CDR3 runs to 13 residues. Germline CDR1 and CDR2: MNHEY and SVGAGI. CDR3 nucleotide sequence: TGTGCCAGTACAGGGGCGATTAACACTGAAGCTTTCTTT. Protein sequence: CASTGAINTEAFF.

The chain uses TRBV19 and TRBJ1-5; 8 bases line up with TRBD1. With V trimmed by 3 bases and J by 0 bases, 7 bases remained unmatched. The CDR3 covers 17 residues. CDR1 LNHDA and CDR2 SQIVND come from the germline V gene (reference sequence). DNA for the CDR3: TGTGCCAGTAGTATTATAGGACAGGGTTATAGCAATCAGCCCCAGCATTTT. This gives the protein CASSIIGQGYSNQPQHF.

The chain employs TRBV5-4 and TRBJ2-5; D possibly corresponds to TRBD2 (5 bases). This CDR3 is built from 13 residues. Germline-derived CDR1 and CDR2 are SGHNT and YYREEE (reference sequence). The V and J ends lost 2 bases and 5 bases respectively, with 10 bases between them. Written as DNA, the CDR3 is TGTGCCAGCAGCTTTGGCTGGGAGGAGACCCAGTACTTC. Protein product: CASSFGWEETQYF.

The chain is built from TRBV5-1 and TRBJ1-6; 7 bases match TRBD1. CDR3 size: 15 residues. Germline CDR1 SGHRS, CDR2 YFSETQ. V gave up 5 bases and J gave up 4 bases; unmatched junction bases: 6. CDR3 DNA: TGCGCCAGCAGGGCTGGACAGGCTTATAATTCACCCCTCCACTTT. This codes for CASRAGQAYNSPLHF.

Regarding this clone: A read error may account for a junction end that differs from germline. The chain couples TRBV19 to TRBJ1-1; D is possibly TRBD1 (5 bases). The CDR3 is made up of 15 amino acids. CDR1 is LNHDA, CDR2 SQIVND, per germline (reference sequence). CDR3 sequence reads: CASSLDSGGYTEAFF. In DNA, the CDR3 is TGTGCCAGTAGTCTAGACAGCGGCGGGTACACTGAAGCTTTCTTT.

A few counts support this clone. V usage is TRBV6-4 and J usage is TRBJ2-3; D unresolved. V lost 3 bases and J lost 4, with 8 bases in between. Germline values: CDR1 MRHNA, CDR2 SNTAGT. This CDR3 spans 13 amino acids. This CDR3 reads CASSEKQSDTQYF. DNA for the CDR3: TGTGCCAGCAGTGAAAAACAGTCAGATACGCAGTATTTT.

The rearrangement joins TRBV11-3 to TRBJ1-1; D is ambiguous. The germline V and J ends were trimmed by 1 base and 8 bases, with 11 bases remaining between them. CDR1 SGHNT and CDR2 YENEEA come from the germline V gene. This CDR3 is 13 amino acids long. In DNA, the CDR3 is TGTGCCAGCAGCTTAGCCTATTCCAGGGAAGCTTTCTTT. Its protein is CASSLAYSREAFF.

The sample holds one count of this clone. V usage is TRBV2 and J usage is TRBJ2-2, with a weak D call TRBD1 (5 bases). The CDR3 totals 13 residues. Germline V CDR1 and CDR2: SNHLY, FYNNEI. Trimming pared 5 bases from V and 4 bases from J, leaving 8 bases between. The CDR3 sequence is CASSPGRTGELFF. CDR3 DNA sequence: TGTGCCAGCAGTCCAGGGCGCACCGGGGAGCTGTTTTTT.

This chain uses TRBV28 with TRBJ1-1; D ambiguous. The CDR3 covers 14 residues. The germline V gene has CDR1 MDHEN and CDR2 SYDVKM. The germline V and J ends were trimmed by 2 bases and 0 bases, with 7 bases remaining between them. The CDR3 DNA is TGTGCCAGCAGTTTAGTCAACCTGAACACTGAAGCTTTCTTT. Amino acid sequence: CASSLVNLNTEAFF.

The chain carries TRBV6-5 and TRBJ1-1; no clear D. The germline V and J ends were trimmed by 5 bases and 1 base, with 11 bases remaining between them. The CDR3 extends over 14 amino acids. Germline V gene data show CDR1 as MNHEY and CDR2 as SVGAGI. Here the CDR3 reads CASSKTGRNTEAFF. The DNA for the CDR3 is TGTGCCAGCAGTAAGACGGGTAGGAACACTGAAGCTTTCTTT.